This T cell receptor (beta chain) was observed in a study of blood T cell repertoires in COVID-19 (dated by TCRdb to about 2020). For the study in its entirety: Samples covering the acute and convalescent phases of COVID-19 were provided by collaborators in the United States, Italy and Spain. Samples came from the ongoing ImmuneRACE study (first 160 participants) plus 1,254 subjects from 6 global collaborators. Sample metadata almost always included a de-identified subject ID, COVID-19 status, age in years and sex. The material from the prospective study consisted of cDNA or gDNA derived from T cells, B-cell-depleted T cells, or PBMCs. Deeply sampled blood TCRbeta repertoires from subjects exposed to, actively infected with, or recovered from COVID-19 were included in the dataset. Where HLA class I and class II types were available, the types were taken from metadata supplied by the sample provider, not from assay-based typing. The repertoires were made available in a free public database intended to serve as a resource for research on the immune response to SARS-CoV-2. Overall study outcomes, separate from this receptor: Clinical and demographic metadata were provided uncurated, with the amount varying by source and participant.

The immunoSEQ Assay, a bias-controlled multiplex PCR, was used to amplify TCRbeta CDR3 regions from genomic DNA. Per the source publication's procedure: Nucleated cell counts per sample were estimated from amplification of reference gene primers within the assay. Sequence reads were collapsed and filtered to measure the absolute abundance of every unique TCRbeta CDR3 rearrangement. For each sample, productive Simpson clonality was calculated by taking the square root of Simpson's diversity index across productive rearrangements. TCRdb obtained this table from immuneACCESS and retained in-frame rearrangements with V and J assigned. These tables miss some clones; where compared with another copy, unresolved V genes account for less than half of the shortfall, and the remainder is unexplained. The V and J calls and clone size come from that table; D and trimming were worked out from the DNA. A total of 200,000 to 300,000 clones appear in this sample, around 88% of them only once. The ten largest account for approximately 2% of the sample.

Collaborating institutions collected whole blood in K2EDTA tubes following their own protocols. Collaborator samples were shipped for TCRbeta analysis as frozen whole blood, isolated PBMCs, or DNA extracted from either sample type. Details on this clone: Its antigen is not yet known. No base quality values were provided; no much bigger clone lies one nucleotide off.

From the cysteine through the phenylalanine, the CDR3 covers 16 amino acids. Solely the CDR3 DNA is kept, with 48 bases framed from the first base. As encoded in the germline V gene (reference sequence), CDR1 is LNHDA while CDR2 is SQIVND. V loses 3 bases, J loses 8 bases, and the germline ends lie 22 bases apart. The TCR sequence derives from a man aged 25-45 years with active or convalescent COVID-19. The specimen sequenced was peripheral blood. The V and J genes are TRBV19 and TRBJ1-2; TRBD1 is possibly the D segment (5 matching bases). This receptor has the CDR3 CASSIIYLDGGRGYTF. The nucleotide sequence is given as TGTGCCAGTAGTATTATTTATCTCGACGGGGGACGGGGCTACACCTTC.